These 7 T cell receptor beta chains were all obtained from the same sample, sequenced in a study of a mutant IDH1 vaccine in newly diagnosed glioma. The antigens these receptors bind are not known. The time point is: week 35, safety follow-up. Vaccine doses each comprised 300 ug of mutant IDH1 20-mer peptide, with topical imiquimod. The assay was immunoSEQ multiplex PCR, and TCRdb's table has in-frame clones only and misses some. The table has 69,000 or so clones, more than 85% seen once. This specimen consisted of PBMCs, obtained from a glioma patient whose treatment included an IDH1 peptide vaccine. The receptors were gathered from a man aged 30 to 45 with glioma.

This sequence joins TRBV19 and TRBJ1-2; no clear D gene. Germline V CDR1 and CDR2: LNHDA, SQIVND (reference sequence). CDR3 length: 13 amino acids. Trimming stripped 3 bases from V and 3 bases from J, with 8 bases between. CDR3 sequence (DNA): TGTGCCAGTAGTATGGAGGTTCACTATGGCTACACCTTC. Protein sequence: CASSMEVHYGYTF.

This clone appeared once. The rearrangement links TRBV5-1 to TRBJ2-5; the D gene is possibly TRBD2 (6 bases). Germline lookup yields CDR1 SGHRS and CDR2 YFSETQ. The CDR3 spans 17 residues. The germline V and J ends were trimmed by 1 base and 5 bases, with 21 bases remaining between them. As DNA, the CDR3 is TGCGCCAGCAGCTTGTTTCCAGGGAGGAATTTCGGGGAGACCCAGTACTTC. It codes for CASSLFPGRNFGETQYF.

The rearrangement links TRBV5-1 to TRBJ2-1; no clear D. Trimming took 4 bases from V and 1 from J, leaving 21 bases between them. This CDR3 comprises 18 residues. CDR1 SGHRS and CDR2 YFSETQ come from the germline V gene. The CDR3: CASSLRTLWGRSYNEQFF. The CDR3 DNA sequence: TGCGCCAGCAGCCTCCGTACGCTCTGGGGTCGGTCCTACAATGAGCAGTTCTTC.

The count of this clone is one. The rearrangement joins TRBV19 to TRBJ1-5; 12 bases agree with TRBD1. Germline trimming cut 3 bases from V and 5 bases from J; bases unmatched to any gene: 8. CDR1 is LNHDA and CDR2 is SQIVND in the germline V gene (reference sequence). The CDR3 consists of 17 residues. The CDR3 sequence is CASSIPRDRGPYQPQHF. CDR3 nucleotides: TGTGCCAGTAGTATCCCCCGGGACAGGGGGCCCTATCAGCCCCAGCATTTT.

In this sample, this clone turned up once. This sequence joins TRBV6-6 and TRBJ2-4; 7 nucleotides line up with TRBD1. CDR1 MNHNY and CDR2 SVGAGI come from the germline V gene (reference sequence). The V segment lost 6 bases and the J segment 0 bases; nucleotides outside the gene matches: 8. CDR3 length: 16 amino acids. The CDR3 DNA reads TGTGCCAGCAGCACACCGGACAGGCTAGCCAAAAACATTCAGTACTTC. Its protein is CASSTPDRLAKNIQYF.

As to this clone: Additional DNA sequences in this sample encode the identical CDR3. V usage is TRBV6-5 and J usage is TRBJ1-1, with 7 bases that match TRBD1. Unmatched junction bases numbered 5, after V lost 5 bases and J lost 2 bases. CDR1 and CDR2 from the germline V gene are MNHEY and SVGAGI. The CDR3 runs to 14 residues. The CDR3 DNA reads TGTGCCAGCAGTGGCAGGGGGGGAAACACTGAAGCTTTCTTT. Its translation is CASSGRGGNTEAFF.

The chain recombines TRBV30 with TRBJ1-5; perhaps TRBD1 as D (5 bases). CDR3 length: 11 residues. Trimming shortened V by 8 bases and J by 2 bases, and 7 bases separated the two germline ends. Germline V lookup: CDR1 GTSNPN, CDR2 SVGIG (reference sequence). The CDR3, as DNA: TGTGCCGGGGGGGGCAATCAGCCCCAGCATTTT. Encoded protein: CAGGGNQPQHF.